The clone carrying this TCR beta chain was seen a single time. This record comes from a study of shared clonotypes between healthy human individuals. J was trimmed by 2 bases and V by 2 bases; bases with no gene match: 9. This CDR3 region has 18 residues. CDR1 and CDR2 from the germline V gene are MNHNS and SASEGT. The data were produced by immunoSEQ multiplex PCR, yet TCRdb's version contains in-frame clones alone and is incomplete. Among approximately 2,000,000 clones listed, approximately 90% were seen once. This receptor was taken from a young man in good health. Some clones in this sample may be carry-over from other donors' samples. V gene TRBV6-1 combines with J gene TRBJ2-3; 11 nucleotides agree with TRBD2. Material: naive CD4+ T cells from PBMCs. Specified subset: CD45RA+ positively selected. CDR3 nucleotide sequence: TGTGCCAGCAGTGAAAGGGCTAGCGGGAGGACATTCACAGATACGCAGTATTTT. This encodes CASSERASGRTFTDTQYF.